This TCR beta chain derives from a study of tumor-infiltrating lymphocytes in primary liver carcinoma. Study information: The patients, men and women alike, were aged 30 to 69 years. Tumors were staged T1-T3 N0M0 and measured about 4.2 to 10 cm across.

In germline, CDR1 is LGHNA, CDR2 YNFKEQ. CDR3 length: 15 residues. cDNA specific to TCR beta was made from approximately 0.55 ug of total RNA, with a constant-region primer employed for priming. Three nested multiplex PCR rounds of slightly modified ARM-PCR generated TCR beta libraries. The two initial PCR rounds, 9 to 11 cycles each, used TRBV1-TRBV30 forward and C-beta reverse primers. MiXCR, applied by TCRdb to the multiplex PCR reads, yields one record per CDR3 protein. This table holds more than 55,000 distinct CDR3 sequences, about two thirds found once. As concerns this clonotype: Its ends do not fully match the called genes, so a read error is possible.

From roughly 21-30 mg of unsorted bulk tissue, DNA and RNA were co-extracted together. The specimen was liver tumor tissue from sampling region 2. Subset of the sample: tumor region T2, inferior pole. The clonotype comes from a man aged 35 to 55 with primary liver carcinoma and hepatitis B virus infection. The chain employs TRBV4-2 and TRBJ1-2, with D hard to call. The CDR3 region is CASSRDRQRNYDYTF. CDR3 DNA: TGTGCCAGCAGCCGAGATCGTCAAAGGAACTATGACTACACCTTC.